This entry is about one TCR beta chain. Each single cDNA molecule received a unique molecular identifier. TCRdb redid the calling of the 5' RACE reads with MiXCR, one entry per CDR3 protein. The profile shows around 50,000 distinct CDR3 sequences, roughly 12% of them singletons. The sample is drawn from a study of early T cells in non-severe SARS-CoV-2 infection. About the study: The authors sequenced bulk RNA from unsorted whole blood, leaving chains unpaired.

V lost 3 bases, J lost 3 bases, and 11 bases stayed unmatched. The CDR3 loop spans 17 amino acids. Germline values: CDR1 MNHEY, CDR2 SVGAGI. The chain joins TRBV6-5 to TRBJ2-3; 8 bases map to TRBD2. The sample comprised whole blood. The origin of this receptor is an adult who was a healthcare worker with PCR-confirmed SARS-CoV-2 infection or an uninfected control (not recorded which). CDR3 DNA sequence: TGTGCCAGCAGTTATCTGGTAGCGGGAAGGGGGACAGATACGCAGTATTTT. Protein product: CASSYLVAGRGTDTQYF.